This T cell receptor (beta chain) stems from a study of blood T cell repertoires in COVID-19. The CDR3 sequence is 20 residues long. Germline CDR1 SGHKS, CDR2 YYEKEE (reference sequence). V shed 1 base, J shed 4 bases, and the junction held 13 bases outside the gene matches. Sequencing used immunoSEQ multiplex PCR; TCRdb keeps in-frame clones, though not all of them. Among roughly 180,000 clones listed, roughly 79% were seen once. The clonotype comes from a woman in her forties with COVID-19, enrolled during active disease. Sequenced input: peripheral blood. The chain combines TRBV5-5 with TRBJ2-2, with 13 bases fitting TRBD2. The DNA for the CDR3 is TGTGCCAGCAGCTTGTATCGGGTACTAGCGGGAGGGCCTGGCACCGGGGAGCTGTTTTTT. This encodes CASSLYRVLAGGPGTGELFF.